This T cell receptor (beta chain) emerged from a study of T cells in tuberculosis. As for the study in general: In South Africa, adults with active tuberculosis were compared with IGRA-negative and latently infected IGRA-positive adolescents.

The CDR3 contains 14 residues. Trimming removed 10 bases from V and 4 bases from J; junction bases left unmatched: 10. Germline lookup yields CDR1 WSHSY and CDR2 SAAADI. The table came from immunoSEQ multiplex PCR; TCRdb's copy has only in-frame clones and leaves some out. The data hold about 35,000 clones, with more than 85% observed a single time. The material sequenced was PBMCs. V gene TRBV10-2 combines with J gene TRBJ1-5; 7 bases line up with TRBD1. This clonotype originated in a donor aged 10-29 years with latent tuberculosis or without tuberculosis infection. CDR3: CATSMGTVNQPQHF. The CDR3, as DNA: TGCGCCACCTCAATGGGGACAGTAAATCAGCCCCAGCATTTT.